This T cell receptor beta chain came from a study of blood T cell repertoires in COVID-19. Method: immunoSEQ multiplex PCR; TCRdb's copy keeps in-frame clones and lacks some. Of some 260,000 clones in the sample, 88% are singletons; the top ten hold roughly 0.8%. This CDR3 has 14 residues. Germline V gene sequence: CDR1 MNHEY, CDR2 SMNVEV (reference sequence). The V end was cut by 5 bases, the J end by 7 bases, with 18 bases between. The clonotype comes from a woman aged 25 to 39 with acute or convalescent COVID-19. Sequenced material: peripheral blood. The chain is built from TRBV27 and TRBJ2-7; TRBD2 might be the D (5 bases). The CDR3 sequence is CASSSRTPLMEQYF. CDR3 DNA: TGTGCCAGCAGTAGCCGGACTCCGCTGATGGAGCAGTACTTC.